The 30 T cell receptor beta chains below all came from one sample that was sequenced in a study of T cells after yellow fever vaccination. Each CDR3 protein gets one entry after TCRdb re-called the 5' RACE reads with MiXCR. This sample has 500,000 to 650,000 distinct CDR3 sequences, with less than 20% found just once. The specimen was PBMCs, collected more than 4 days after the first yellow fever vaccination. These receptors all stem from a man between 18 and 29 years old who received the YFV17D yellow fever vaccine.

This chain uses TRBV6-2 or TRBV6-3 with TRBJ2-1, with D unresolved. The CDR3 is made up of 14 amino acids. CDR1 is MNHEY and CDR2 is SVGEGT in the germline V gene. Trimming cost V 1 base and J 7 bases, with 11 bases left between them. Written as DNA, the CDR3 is TGTGCCAGCAGTTACTTATGGACGCCGAATGAGCAGTTCTTC. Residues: CASSYLWTPNEQFF.

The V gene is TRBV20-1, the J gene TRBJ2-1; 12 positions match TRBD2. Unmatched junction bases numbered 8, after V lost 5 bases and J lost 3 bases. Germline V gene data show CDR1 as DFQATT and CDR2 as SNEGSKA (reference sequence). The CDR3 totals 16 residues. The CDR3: CSAPKGTSGFYNEQFF. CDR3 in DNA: TGCAGTGCTCCTAAGGGGACTAGCGGGTTCTACAATGAGCAGTTCTTC.

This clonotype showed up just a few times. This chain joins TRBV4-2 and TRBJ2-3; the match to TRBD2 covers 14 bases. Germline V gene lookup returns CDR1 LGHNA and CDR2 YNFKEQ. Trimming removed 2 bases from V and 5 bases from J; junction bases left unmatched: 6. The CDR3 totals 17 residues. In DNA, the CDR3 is TGTGCCAGCAGCCAATCCGGACTAGCGGGGGGCGGAGATACGCAGTATTTT. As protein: CASSQSGLAGGGDTQYF.

The CDR3 region is CASSPPLLGEQYF. In nucleotides, the CDR3 is TGTGCCAGCAGCCCGCCCCTCCTGGGCGAGCAGTACTTC. The chain carries TRBV7-2 and TRBJ2-7; D unclear. The germline V gene has CDR1 SGHTA and CDR2 FQGNSA. The V end lost 5 bases, the J end lost 6 bases, and 14 bases lay between the germline ends. The CDR3 loop spans 13 amino acids.

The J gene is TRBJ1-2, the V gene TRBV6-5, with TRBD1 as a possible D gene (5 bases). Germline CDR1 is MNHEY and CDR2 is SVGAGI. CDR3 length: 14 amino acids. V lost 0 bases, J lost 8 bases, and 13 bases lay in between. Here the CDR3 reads CASSYSEDTRGYTF. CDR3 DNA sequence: TGTGCCAGCAGTTACTCCGAGGACACGAGGGGCTACACCTTC.

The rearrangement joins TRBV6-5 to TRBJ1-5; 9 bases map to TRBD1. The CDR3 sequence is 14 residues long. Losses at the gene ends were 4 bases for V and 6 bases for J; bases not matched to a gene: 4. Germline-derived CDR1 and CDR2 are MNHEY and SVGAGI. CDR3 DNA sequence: TGTGCCAGCAGTTCCGGGACAGGGTTTCAGCCCCAGCATTTT. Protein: CASSSGTGFQPQHF.

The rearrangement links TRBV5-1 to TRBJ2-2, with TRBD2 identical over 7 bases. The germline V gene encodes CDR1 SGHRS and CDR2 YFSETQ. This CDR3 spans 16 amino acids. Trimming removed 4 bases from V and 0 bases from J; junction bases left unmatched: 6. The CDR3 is CASSTLAGANTGELFF. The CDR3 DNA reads TGCGCCAGCAGCACTCTGGCGGGGGCGAACACCGGGGAGCTGTTTTTT.

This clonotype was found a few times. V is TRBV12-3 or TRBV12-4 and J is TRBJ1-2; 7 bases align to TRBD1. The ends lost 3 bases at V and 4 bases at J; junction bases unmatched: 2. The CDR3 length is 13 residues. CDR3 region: CASSLGQPYGYTF. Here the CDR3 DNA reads TGTGCCAGCAGTTTGGGACAGCCCTATGGCTACACCTTC.

The CDR3: CASSVEGMEGNEQFF. The CDR3, as DNA: TGTGCCAGCAGCGTAGAAGGGATGGAAGGCAATGAGCAGTTCTTC. The chain combines TRBV9 with TRBJ2-1; D is uncertain. The V gene's germline CDR1 is SGDLS and CDR2 YYNGEE. V lost 0 bases, J lost 6 bases, and 13 bases lay in between. The CDR3 covers 15 residues.

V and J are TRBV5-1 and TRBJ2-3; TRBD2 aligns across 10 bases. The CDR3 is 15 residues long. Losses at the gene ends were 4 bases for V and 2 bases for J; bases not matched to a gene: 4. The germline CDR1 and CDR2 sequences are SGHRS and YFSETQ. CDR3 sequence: CASSTSGVVTDTQYF. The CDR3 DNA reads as TGCGCCAGCAGCACTAGCGGGGTCGTCACAGATACGCAGTATTTT.

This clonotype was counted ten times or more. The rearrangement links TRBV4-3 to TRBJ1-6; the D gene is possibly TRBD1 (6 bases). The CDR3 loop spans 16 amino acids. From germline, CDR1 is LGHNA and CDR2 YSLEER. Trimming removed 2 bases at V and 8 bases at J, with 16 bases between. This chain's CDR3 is CASSQIQGPRDSPLHF. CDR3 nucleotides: TGCGCCAGCAGCCAAATTCAGGGGCCAAGGGATTCACCCCTCCACTTT.

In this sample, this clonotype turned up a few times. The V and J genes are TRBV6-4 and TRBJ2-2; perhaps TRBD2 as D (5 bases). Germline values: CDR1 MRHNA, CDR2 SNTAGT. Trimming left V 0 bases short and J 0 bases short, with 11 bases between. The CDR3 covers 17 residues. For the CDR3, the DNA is TGTGCCAGCAGTGACTCGTCGGGAAGCGCGAACACCGGGGAGCTGTTTTTT. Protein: CASSDSSGSANTGELFF.

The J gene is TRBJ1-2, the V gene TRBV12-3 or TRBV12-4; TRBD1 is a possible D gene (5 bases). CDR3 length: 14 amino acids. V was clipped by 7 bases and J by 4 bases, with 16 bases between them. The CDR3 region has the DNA TGTGCCAGCACCCAAGGAACCGGGGGCTATGGCTACACCTTC. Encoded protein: CASTQGTGGYGYTF.

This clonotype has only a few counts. CDR3 residues: CASSTRQVGEQYV. CDR3 coding DNA: TGTGCCAGCAGTACACGACAGGTGGGCGAGCAGTACGTC. The rearrangement joins TRBV6-6 to TRBJ2-7; tentatively, D is TRBD1 (6 bases). Germline CDR1 is MNHNY and CDR2 is SVGAGI (reference sequence). The V gene lost 5 bases and the J gene lost 6 bases, with 14 bases spanning the gap. This CDR3 has 13 amino acids.

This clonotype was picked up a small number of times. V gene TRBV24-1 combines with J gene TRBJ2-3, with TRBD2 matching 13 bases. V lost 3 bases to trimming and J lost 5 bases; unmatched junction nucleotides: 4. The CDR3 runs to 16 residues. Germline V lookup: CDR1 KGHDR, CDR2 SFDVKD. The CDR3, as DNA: TGTGCCACCAGTGATCCGGGACTAGCGGGGTTAGATACGCAGTATTTT. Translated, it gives CATSDPGLAGLDTQYF.

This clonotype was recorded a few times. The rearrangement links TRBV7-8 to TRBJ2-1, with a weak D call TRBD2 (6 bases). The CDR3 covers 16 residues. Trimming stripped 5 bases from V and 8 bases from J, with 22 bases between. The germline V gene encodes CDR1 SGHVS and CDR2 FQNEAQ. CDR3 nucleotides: TGTGCCAGCAGCCTCTACCGGTGGGGGGAAGCGGATGAGCAGTTCTTC. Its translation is CASSLYRWGEADEQFF.

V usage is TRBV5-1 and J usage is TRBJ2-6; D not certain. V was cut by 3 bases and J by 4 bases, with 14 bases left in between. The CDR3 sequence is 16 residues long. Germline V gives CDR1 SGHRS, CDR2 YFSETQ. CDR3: CASSSSKFVGANVLTF. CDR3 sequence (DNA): TGCGCCAGCAGCTCGTCAAAGTTTGTGGGGGCCAACGTCCTGACTTTC.

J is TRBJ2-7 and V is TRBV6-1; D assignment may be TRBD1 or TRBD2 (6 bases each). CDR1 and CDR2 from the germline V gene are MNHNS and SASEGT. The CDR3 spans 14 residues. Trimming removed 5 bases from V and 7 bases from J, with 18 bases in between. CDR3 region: CASSPLSGAREQYV. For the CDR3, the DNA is TGTGCCAGCAGTCCTCTCTCGGGGGCGAGGGAGCAGTACGTC.

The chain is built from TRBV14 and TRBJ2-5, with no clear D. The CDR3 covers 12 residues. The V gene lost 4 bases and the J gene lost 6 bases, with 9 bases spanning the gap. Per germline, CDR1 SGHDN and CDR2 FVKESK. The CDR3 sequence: CASSLVGQTQYF. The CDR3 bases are TGTGCCAGCAGCCTAGTCGGTCAGACCCAGTACTTC.

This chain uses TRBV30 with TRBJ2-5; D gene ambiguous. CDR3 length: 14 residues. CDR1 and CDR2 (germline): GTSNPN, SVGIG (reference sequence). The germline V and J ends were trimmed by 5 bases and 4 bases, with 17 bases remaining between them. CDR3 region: CAWGGGATGETQYF. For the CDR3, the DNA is TGTGCCTGGGGTGGCGGCGCTACTGGAGAGACCCAGTACTTC.

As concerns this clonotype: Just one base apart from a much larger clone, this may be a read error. DNA for the CDR3: TGTGCCACCAGTGATCTCCGGGACAAGGATTCACCCCTCCACTTT. Encoded protein: CATSDLRDKDSPLHF. V is TRBV24-1 and J is TRBJ1-6; maybe TRBD1 (6 bases). Germline CDR1 KGHDR, CDR2 SFDVKD. The V gene lost 3 bases and the J gene lost 8 bases, with 13 bases spanning the gap. The CDR3 covers 15 residues.

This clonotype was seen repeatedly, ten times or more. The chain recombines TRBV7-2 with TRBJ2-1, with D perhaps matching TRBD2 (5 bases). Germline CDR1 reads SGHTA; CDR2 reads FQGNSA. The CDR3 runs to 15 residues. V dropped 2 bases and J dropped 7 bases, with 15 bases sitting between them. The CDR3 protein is CASSLWASRGNEQFF. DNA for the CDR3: TGTGCCAGCAGCTTATGGGCTAGCAGAGGGAATGAGCAGTTCTTC. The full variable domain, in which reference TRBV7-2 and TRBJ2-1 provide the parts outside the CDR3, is GAGVSQSPSNKVTEKGKDVELRCDPISGHTALYWYRQSLGQGLEFLIYFQGNSAPDKSGLPSDRFSAERTGGSVSTLTIQRTQQEDSAVYLCASSLWASRGNEQFFGPGTRLTVL.

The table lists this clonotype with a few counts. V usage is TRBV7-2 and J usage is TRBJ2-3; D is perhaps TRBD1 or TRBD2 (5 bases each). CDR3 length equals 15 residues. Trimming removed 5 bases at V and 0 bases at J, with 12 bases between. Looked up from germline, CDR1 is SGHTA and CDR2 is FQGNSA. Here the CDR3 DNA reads TGTGCCAGCAGCCTAGGGGACCCTAGCACAGATACGCAGTATTTT. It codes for CASSLGDPSTDTQYF.

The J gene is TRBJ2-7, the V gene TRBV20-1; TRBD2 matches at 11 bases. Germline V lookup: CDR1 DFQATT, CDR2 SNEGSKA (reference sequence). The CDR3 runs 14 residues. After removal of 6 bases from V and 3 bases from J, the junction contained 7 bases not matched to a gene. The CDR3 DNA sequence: TGCAGTGCCCGACCGGGACTAGCGGACTACGAGCAGTACTTC. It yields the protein CSARPGLADYEQYF.

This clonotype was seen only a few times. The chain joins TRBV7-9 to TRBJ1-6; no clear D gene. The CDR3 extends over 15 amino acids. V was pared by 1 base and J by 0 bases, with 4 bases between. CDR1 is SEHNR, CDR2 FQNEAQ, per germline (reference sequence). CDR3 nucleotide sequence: TGTGCCAGCAGCTTAGTAAGCTCCTATAATTCACCCCTCCACTTT. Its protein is CASSLVSSYNSPLHF.

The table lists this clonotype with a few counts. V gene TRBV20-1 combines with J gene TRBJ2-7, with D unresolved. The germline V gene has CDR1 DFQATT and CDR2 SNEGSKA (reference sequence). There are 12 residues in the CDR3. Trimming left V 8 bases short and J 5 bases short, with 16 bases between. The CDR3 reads CSPLRVPNEQYV. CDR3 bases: TGCAGTCCGCTGCGTGTTCCCAACGAGCAGTACGTC.

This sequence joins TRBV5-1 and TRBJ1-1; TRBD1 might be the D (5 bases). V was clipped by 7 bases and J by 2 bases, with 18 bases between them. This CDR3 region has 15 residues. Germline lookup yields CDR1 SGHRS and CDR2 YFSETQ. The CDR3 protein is CASAVSGGGNTEAFF. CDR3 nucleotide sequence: TGCGCCAGCGCCGTTTCTGGGGGAGGAAACACTGAAGCTTTCTTT. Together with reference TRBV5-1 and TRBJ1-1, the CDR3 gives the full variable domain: KAGVTQTPRYLIKTRGQQVTLSCSPISGHRSVSWYQQTPGQGLQFLFEYFSETQRNKGNFPGRFSGRQFSNSRSEMNVSTLELGDSALYLCASAVSGGGNTEAFFGQGTRLTVV.

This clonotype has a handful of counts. The CDR3 loop reads CASSSTSGGATGELFF. The CDR3 coding sequence is TGTGCCAGCAGCTCGACTAGCGGGGGGGCGACCGGGGAGCTGTTTTTT. V is TRBV11-2 and J is TRBJ2-2; 14 positions match TRBD2. This CDR3 contains 16 residues. Germline assignment: CDR1 SGHAT and CDR2 FQNNGV. V shed 4 bases and J 5 bases; nucleotides not matched to a gene: 3.

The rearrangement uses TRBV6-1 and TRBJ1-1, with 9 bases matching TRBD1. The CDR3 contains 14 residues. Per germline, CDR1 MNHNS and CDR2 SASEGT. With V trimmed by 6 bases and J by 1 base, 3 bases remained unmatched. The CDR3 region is CASSGQGRNTEAFF. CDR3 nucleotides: TGTGCCAGCAGCGGACAGGGGAGGAACACTGAAGCTTTCTTT.

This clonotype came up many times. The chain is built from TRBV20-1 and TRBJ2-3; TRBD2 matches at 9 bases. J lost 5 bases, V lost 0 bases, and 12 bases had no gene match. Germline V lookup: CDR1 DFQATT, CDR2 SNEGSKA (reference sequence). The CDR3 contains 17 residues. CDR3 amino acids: CSARDPLGGGVVDTQYF. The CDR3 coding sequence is TGCAGTGCTAGAGATCCTTTGGGCGGGGGGGTTGTAGATACGCAGTATTTT.